What follows are 5 T cell receptor beta chains derived from one specimen sequenced in a study of tumor and adjacent non-tumor tissue in lung cancer. A modified ARM-PCR protocol with three rounds of nested PCR amplified TCRbeta. MiXCR, applied by TCRdb to the multiplex PCR reads, yields one record per CDR3 protein. The repertoire holds around 210,000 distinct CDR3 sequences, with 71% as singletons. This sample's RNA came from whole unsorted tissue. The sequenced material came from lung tumor tissue. These receptor sequences come from a man in his 60s with non-small cell lung cancer.

A word on this clonotype: This clone may be a read error of a much larger clone one base away. V gene TRBV6-2 or TRBV6-3 combines with J gene TRBJ1-1; no clear D gene. Trimming removed 5 bases from V and 8 bases from J, with 12 bases in between. Looked up from germline, CDR1 is MNHEY and CDR2 is SVGEGT. The CDR3 extends over 12 amino acids. CDR3 residues: CASSQELREAFF. CDR3 in DNA: TGTGCCAGCAGTCAAGAGTTGAGAGAAGCTTTCTTT.

Worth noting for this clonotype: At one end the junction does not follow the germline gene, possibly because of a read error. V and J are TRBV11-2 and TRBJ1-2; D ambiguous. Germline V CDR1 and CDR2: SGHAT, FQNNGV. CDR3 size: 12 residues. The CDR3 loop is CTSSPTTYDYTF. The CDR3 DNA reads as TGTACCAGCAGCCCAACTACATATGACTACACCTTC.

This sequence joins TRBV7-9 and TRBJ1-2; D perhaps matches TRBD1 (6 bases). The ends were cut back, 1 base at V and 5 bases at J, with 11 bases in the middle. This CDR3 has 14 amino acids. Germline assignment: CDR1 SEHNR and CDR2 FQNEAQ (reference sequence). In DNA, the CDR3 is TGTGCCAGCAGCTTAGACAGGGCAGCTTATGGCTACACCTTC. Amino acids: CASSLDRAAYGYTF.

J is TRBJ2-7 and V is TRBV20-1; D is uncertain. The germline gives CDR1 DFQATT, CDR2 SNEGSKA (reference sequence). This CDR3 spans 13 amino acids. The CDR3 DNA reads as TGCACTGCCAGCACAGCCCCCGGGTATGAGCAGTACTTC. This codes for CTASTAPGYEQYF.

The chain is built from TRBV11-3 and TRBJ1-4; the D is unclear. This CDR3 region has 13 residues. Per germline, CDR1 SGHNT and CDR2 YENEEA. Trimming took off 8 bases at V and 4 bases at J, with 11 bases between the two ends. This chain's CDR3 is CASCSTDNEKLFF. CDR3 bases: TGTGCCAGCTGTTCGACCGATAATGAAAAACTGTTTTTT. The full variable domain, completed using reference TRBV11-3 and TRBJ1-4, is EAGVVQSPRYKIIEKKQPVAFWCNPISGHNTLYWYLQNLGQGPELLIRYENEEAVDDSQLPKDRFSAERLKGVDSTLKIQPAELGDSAVYLCASCSTDNEKLFFGSGTQLSVL.